These 31 T cell receptor beta chains share one sample of origin, sequenced in a study of Ad26.COV2.S vaccination and SARS-CoV-2 variants. Treatment noted: about 20 received Ad26.COV2.S at low or high dose, single or two shots; about 5 received placebo; per-sample allocation not given. The samples were gathered on day 63 after the first injection of vaccine or placebo. The assay was immunoSEQ multiplex PCR, and TCRdb's table has in-frame clones only and misses some. The table shows roughly 350,000 clones, with 80% to 90% occurring only once. Source: peripheral blood, taken in a trial of Ad26.COV2.S vaccine versus placebo. Source of these receptors: a person between 18 and 65 years old who received the Ad26.COV2.S COVID-19 vaccine or a placebo.

The J gene is TRBJ1-1, the V gene TRBV5-1; a possible D gene is TRBD1 (6 bases). V lost 9 bases to trimming and J lost 4 bases, with 19 bases between them. The CDR3 sequence is 14 residues long. The germline CDR1 and CDR2 sequences are SGHRS and YFSETQ. The CDR3 DNA follows: TGCGCCACCAAGATAAATCAGGGGAGCACTGAAGCTTTCTTT. It translates to CATKINQGSTEAFF.

To note about this clone: Other DNA variants within this sample encode the same CDR3. The chain uses TRBV5-1 and TRBJ2-7, with TRBD1 as a possible D gene (5 bases). Germline V gene data show CDR1 as SGHRS and CDR2 as YFSETQ. V dropped 0 bases and J dropped 4 bases, with 14 bases sitting between them. The CDR3 has 15 amino acids. Written as DNA, the CDR3 is TGCGCCAGCAGCTTGGTTTGGGGCCCATCTTACGAGCAGTACTTC. Translation gives CASSLVWGPSYEQYF.

V gene TRBV5-1 combines with J gene TRBJ2-7; 9 positions agree with TRBD1. The CDR3 is 15 amino acids. V was clipped by 4 bases and J by 5 bases; unmatched bases: 10. Germline lookup yields CDR1 SGHRS and CDR2 YFSETQ. CDR3 in amino acids: CASSTDRGVMDEQYF. The CDR3 DNA follows: TGCGCCAGCAGCACAGACAGGGGGGTAATGGACGAGCAGTACTTC.

This clone has only one observation. The rearrangement joins TRBV10-3 to TRBJ2-3; D may be TRBD1 or TRBD2 (5 bases each). Trimming removed 8 bases at V and 2 bases at J, with 5 bases between. There are 11 residues in the CDR3. The germline V gene encodes CDR1 ENHRY and CDR2 SYGVKD. The CDR3 region is CAIGTTDTQYF. CDR3 bases: TGTGCCATCGGGACCACAGATACGCAGTATTTT.

The genes are TRBV6-6 and TRBJ2-3; possibly TRBD2 for D (7 bases). The CDR3 has 16 residues. Germline loops: CDR1 MNHNY, CDR2 SVGAGI (reference sequence). Trimming cost V 5 bases and J 4 bases, with 19 bases left between them. The CDR3 region is CASSRRVRGGADTQYF. The DNA of the CDR3 is TGTGCCAGCAGTCGCCGGGTTAGGGGGGGCGCAGATACGCAGTATTTT.

The V and J genes are TRBV20-1 and TRBJ2-1; 7 bases are a match to TRBD2. V was pared by 3 bases and J by 7 bases, with 0 bases of the junction left unmatched. Germline V gives CDR1 DFQATT, CDR2 SNEGSKA (reference sequence). This CDR3 has 11 amino acids. CDR3 sequence reads: CSASSGNEQFF. DNA of the CDR3: TGCAGTGCTAGTAGCGGGAATGAGCAGTTCTTC.

This clone was counted once. The chain carries TRBV5-1 and TRBJ2-7; 11 bases fit TRBD1. V trimming: 0 bases; J trimming: 2 bases; junction bases outside the gene matches: 4. The CDR3 runs to 16 residues. Germline values: CDR1 SGHRS, CDR2 YFSETQ. DNA for the CDR3: TGCGCCAGCAGCTTGGCTGGGACAGGGGGAACCTACGAGCAGTACTTC. Its translation: CASSLAGTGGTYEQYF.

This rearrangement joins TRBV3-1 (or the pseudogene TRBV3-2) to TRBJ2-1; D unresolved. The CDR3 is made up of 12 amino acids. V lost 1 base and J lost 6, with 4 bases in between. The V gene's germline CDR1 is LGHDT and CDR2 YNNKEL (reference sequence). The CDR3 sequence is CASSQGGNEQFF. The CDR3 bases are TGTGCCAGCAGCCAAGGGGGCAATGAGCAGTTCTTC.

The chain carries TRBV5-6 and TRBJ1-5; D gene unclear. V lost 2 bases and J 0 bases, leaving 12 bases between the germline ends. CDR3 length: 16 residues. Germline V gene lookup returns CDR1 SGHDT and CDR2 YYEEEE. Written as DNA, the CDR3 is TGTGCCAGCAGCTTATTCGCATGGAGTAGCAATCAGCCCCAGCATTTT. It specifies CASSLFAWSSNQPQHF.

The CDR3 DNA reads as TGTGCCAGCAGTTCCAACTCGAACCAAGAGACCCAGTACTTC. Its protein is CASSSNSNQETQYF. V and J are TRBV27 and TRBJ2-5; D gene ambiguous. Germline-derived CDR1 and CDR2 are MNHEY and SMNVEV (reference sequence). This CDR3 comprises 14 residues. V lost 4 bases and J 0 bases, leaving 9 bases between the germline ends.

This clone has just one count. This chain connects TRBV30 to TRBJ1-5, with unresolved D. Germline values: CDR1 GTSNPN, CDR2 SVGIG (reference sequence). The CDR3 consists of 14 residues. Trimming left V 1 base short and J 3 bases short, with 10 bases between. This chain's CDR3 is CAWSGITVNQPQHF. The CDR3 DNA sequence: TGTGCCTGGAGTGGAATTACAGTCAATCAGCCCCAGCATTTT.

J is TRBJ1-1 and V is TRBV7-8; possibly TRBD1 for D (6 bases). V lost 2 bases, J lost 4 bases, and 14 bases lay in between. CDR1 SGHVS and CDR2 FQNEAQ come from the germline V gene. The CDR3 spans 15 residues. In DNA, the CDR3 is TGTGCCAGCAGCTTACTGGGGGGCGTTTTCACTGAAGCTTTCTTT. Its protein is CASSLLGGVFTEAFF. The full variable domain, completed using reference TRBV7-8 and TRBJ1-1, is GAGVSQSPRYKVAKRGQDVALRCDPISGHVSLFWYQQALGQGPEFLTYFQNEAQLDKSGLPSDRFFAERPEGSVSTLKIQRTQQEDSAVYLCASSLLGGVFTEAFFGQGTRLTVV.

The chain couples TRBV6-1 to TRBJ2-4, with D maybe TRBD2 (6 bases). V lost 1 base to trimming and J lost 8 bases, with 9 bases between them. Germline V lookup: CDR1 MNHNS, CDR2 SASEGT. This CDR3 contains 13 residues. The CDR3 DNA reads TGTGCCAGCAGTGAAGTCAGGGAGGACATTCAGTACTTC. Translating gives CASSEVREDIQYF.

This clone came up once. V gene TRBV19 combines with J gene TRBJ2-1, with 11 nucleotides matching TRBD1. The CDR3 sequence is 16 residues long. The ends lost 6 bases at V and 8 bases at J; junction bases unmatched: 12. Looked up from germline, CDR1 is LNHDA and CDR2 is SQIVND (reference sequence). CDR3 coding DNA: TGTGCCAGTAGGGCGTCCAGGACAGGGGGCCAAGATGAGCAGTTCTTC. Amino acids: CASRASRTGGQDEQFF.

J is TRBJ2-3 and V is TRBV2; D unclear. The germline gives CDR1 SNHLY, CDR2 FYNNEI. The ends were cut back, 5 bases at V and 3 bases at J, with 12 bases in the middle. The CDR3 runs 14 residues. As DNA, the CDR3 is TGTGCCAGCAGTATGAACTATCGGACAGATACGCAGTATTTT. Protein: CASSMNYRTDTQYF.

The chain links TRBV7-8 to TRBJ2-7; D is unresolved. The germline CDR1 and CDR2 sequences are SGHVS and FQNEAQ. Trimming pared 2 bases from V and 5 bases from J, leaving 10 bases between. The CDR3 consists of 13 residues. CDR3 loop: CASSLRSRNEQYF. As DNA, the CDR3 is TGTGCCAGCAGCTTACGGTCCAGGAACGAGCAGTACTTC.

The J gene is TRBJ2-5, the V gene TRBV29-1, with D hard to call. The CDR3 spans 12 residues. Germline V gene data show CDR1 as SQVTM and CDR2 as ANQGSEA. Trimming stripped 3 bases from V and 5 bases from J, with 10 bases between. The CDR3 protein is CSVDSPGETQYF. DNA for the CDR3: TGCAGCGTTGACTCACCCGGGGAGACCCAGTACTTC.

The chain combines TRBV29-1 with TRBJ2-3, with 7 bases matching TRBD2. Germline lookup yields CDR1 SQVTM and CDR2 ANQGSEA. The CDR3 runs 14 residues. V dropped 7 bases and J dropped 0; count of bases not matched to a gene: 7. The CDR3 DNA is TGCAGCGCTAGCGGAGAGGGCAGCACAGATACGCAGTATTTT. This translates into CSASGEGSTDTQYF.

The V call is TRBV27, the J call TRBJ1-6, with D uncertain. The CDR3 length is 13 residues. Trimming cost V 2 bases and J 10 bases, with 9 bases left between them. Germline CDR1 is MNHEY and CDR2 is SMNVEV (reference sequence). DNA for the CDR3: TGTGCCAGCAGTTTAGAGGTTTTCTCACCCCTCCACTTT. Translation: CASSLEVFSPLHF.

This clone is a singleton in its sample. The chain recombines TRBV6-1 with TRBJ2-4, with D unclear. This CDR3 comprises 15 residues. V lost 5 bases, J lost 1 base, and 12 bases lay in between. The germline V gene has CDR1 MNHNS and CDR2 SASEGT. The CDR3 nucleotides read TGTGCCAGCAGTTTGACGGGCCTGGCCAAAAACATTCAGTACTTC. Translation: CASSLTGLAKNIQYF.

This clone was found once. This rearrangement joins TRBV5-1 to TRBJ2-7; D unclear. The CDR3 is 14 amino acids. Germline-derived CDR1 and CDR2 are SGHRS and YFSETQ. Trimming pared 0 bases from V and 5 bases from J, leaving 12 bases between. The CDR3 is CASSLAGDTDEQYF. In DNA, the CDR3 is TGCGCCAGCAGCTTGGCTGGGGATACCGACGAGCAGTACTTC. Full variable domain (outside the CDR3, taken from reference TRBV5-1 and TRBJ2-7): KAGVTQTPRYLIKTRGQQVTLSCSPISGHRSVSWYQQTPGQGLQFLFEYFSETQRNKGNFPGRFSGRQFSNSRSEMNVSTLELGDSALYLCASSLAGDTDEQYFGPGTRLTVT.

The chain uses TRBV7-9 and TRBJ1-1; D is possibly TRBD1 (5 bases). Germline V gives CDR1 SEHNR, CDR2 FQNEAQ (reference sequence). CDR3 length equals 14 residues. Trimming left V 5 bases short and J 3 bases short, with 13 bases between. CDR3 nucleotide sequence: TGTGCCAGCAGCGCTCCTGGGGGGGACACTGAAGCTTTCTTT. It codes for CASSAPGGDTEAFF. Variable domain in full (rest from reference TRBV7-9 and TRBJ1-1): DTGVSQNPRHKITKRGQNVTFRCDPISEHNRLYWYRQTLGQGPEFLTYFQNEAQLEKSRLLSDRFSAERPKGSFSTLEIQRTEQGDSAMYLCASSAPGGDTEAFFGQGTRLTVV.

V usage is TRBV7-2 and J usage is TRBJ2-2; D not resolved. CDR3 length: 14 amino acids. The V and J ends lost 5 bases and 4 bases respectively, with 11 bases between them. Germline CDR1 SGHTA, CDR2 FQGNSA. The CDR3 DNA follows: TGTGCCAGCAGCCGCAGGCAGGCCACCGGGGAGCTGTTTTTT. Its translation is CASSRRQATGELFF. Full variable domain (missing parts from reference TRBV7-2 and TRBJ2-2): GAGVSQSPSNKVTEKGKDVELRCDPISGHTALYWYRQSLGQGLEFLIYFQGNSAPDKSGLPSDRFSAERTGGSVSTLTIQRTQQEDSAVYLCASSRRQATGELFFGEGSRLTVL.

The rearrangement links TRBV18 to TRBJ1-1; D ambiguous. This CDR3 is built from 13 residues. The ends were cut back, 2 bases at V and 2 bases at J, with 6 bases in the middle. Germline-derived CDR1 and CDR2 are KGHSH and LQKENI. CDR3 loop: CASSPMGNTEAFF. The CDR3 DNA reads as TGTGCCAGCTCACCAATGGGTAACACTGAAGCTTTCTTT.

The V gene is TRBV7-2, the J gene TRBJ1-6; no definite D call. The CDR3 sequence is 15 residues long. V was shortened by 0 bases and J by 9 bases, with 12 bases between the two germline ends. Germline assignment: CDR1 SGHTA and CDR2 FQGNSA. The CDR3 loop reads CASSLARVGSSPLHF. For the CDR3, the DNA is TGTGCCAGCAGCTTAGCGCGGGTTGGGAGTTCACCCCTCCACTTT.

This chain uses TRBV7-2 with TRBJ1-3, with 7 bases fitting TRBD1. The V gene's germline CDR1 is SGHTA and CDR2 FQGNSA. Trimming removed 1 base from V and 0 bases from J; junction bases left unmatched: 3. The CDR3 spans 16 residues. CDR3 in amino acids: CASSLGGGISGNTIYF. CDR3 coding DNA: TGTGCCAGCAGCTTAGGAGGGGGCATCTCTGGAAACACCATATATTTT. Complete variable domain (other parts from reference TRBV7-2 and TRBJ1-3): GAGVSQSPSNKVTEKGKDVELRCDPISGHTALYWYRQSLGQGLEFLIYFQGNSAPDKSGLPSDRFSAERTGGSVSTLTIQRTQQEDSAVYLCASSLGGGISGNTIYFGEGSWLTVV.

The genes are TRBV19 and TRBJ1-5; no clear D gene. The CDR3 contains 15 residues. CDR1 and CDR2 (germline): LNHDA, SQIVND (reference sequence). V dropped 5 bases and J dropped 0 bases, with 11 bases sitting between them. CDR3 residues: CASSVKAYSNQPQHF. CDR3 in DNA: TGTGCCAGTAGTGTGAAGGCTTATAGCAATCAGCCCCAGCATTTT.

The chain combines TRBV15 with TRBJ2-1, with 8 bases identical to TRBD2. This CDR3 has 16 residues. Germline V gene data show CDR1 as LNHNV and CDR2 as YYDKDF (reference sequence). V trimming: 0 bases; J trimming: 6 bases; junction bases outside the gene matches: 7. In DNA, the CDR3 is TGTGCCACCAGCAGAGATCCCAGCGGGGGAGGCAATGAGCAGTTCTTC. Translated: CATSRDPSGGGNEQFF.

The chain recombines TRBV7-9 with TRBJ2-1; tentatively, D is TRBD1 (6 bases). CDR1 is SEHNR, CDR2 FQNEAQ, per germline (reference sequence). Between the trimmed V and J ends, which lost 1 base and 6 bases, there was a span of 10 bases. The CDR3 runs to 14 residues. The CDR3 here is CASSLDAGVNEQFF. DNA for the CDR3: TGTGCCAGCAGCTTAGACGCAGGGGTCAATGAGCAGTTCTTC. The full variable domain, rest sourced from reference TRBV7-9 and TRBJ2-1, is DTGVSQNPRHKITKRGQNVTFRCDPISEHNRLYWYRQTLGQGPEFLTYFQNEAQLEKSRLLSDRFSAERPKGSFSTLEIQRTEQGDSAMYLCASSLDAGVNEQFFGPGTRLTVL.

The CDR3 nucleotides are TGCGCCAGCAGCCGCGGAGGGGGGTACAATGAGCAGTTCTTC. This codes for CASSRGGGYNEQFF. This chain joins TRBV5-1 and TRBJ2-1, with D possibly called TRBD1 or TRBD2 (6 bases each). The germline gives CDR1 SGHRS, CDR2 YFSETQ. The CDR3 length is 14 residues. V was shortened by 4 bases and J by 4 bases, with 12 bases between the two germline ends.

The genes are TRBV6-6 and TRBJ2-1; D ambiguous. V was pared by 6 bases and J by 3 bases, with 3 bases between. The CDR3 is made up of 11 amino acids. Germline V gene data show CDR1 as MNHNY and CDR2 as SVGAGI (reference sequence). The CDR3 loop is CASRGYNEQFF. The CDR3 coding sequence is TGTGCCAGCAGGGGCTACAATGAGCAGTTCTTC.